Following are 27 T cell receptor beta chains from one sample sequenced in a study of post-analysis software for immune sequencing data. Study results and caveats: With TRBV5-6, TRBV5-1 and TRBV20-1 included, about 5 TRBV segments were more frequent in patients than in controls.

These receptors' antigens are unknown. Libraries were made from TCR beta cDNA, and they carried unique molecular identifiers. TCRdb passed the PCR reads through MiXCR, listing each CDR3 protein once. Of a few hundred thousand distinct CDR3 sequences in the sample, over 30% were seen once. Sequencing input: blood. The receptors come from a girl aged 2-9 years with multiple sclerosis.

V is TRBV12-3 or TRBV12-4 and J is TRBJ2-7, with 8 bases lining up with TRBD1. The CDR3 length is 15 residues. V lost 5 bases and J lost 5; bases outside the gene matches: 11. CDR3 protein: CASSLWTGSSDEQYF. Here the CDR3 DNA reads TGTGCCAGCAGTCTTTGGACAGGGTCTTCCGACGAGCAGTACTTC.

The chain couples TRBV7-9 to TRBJ2-7; weak D call: TRBD1 (6 bases). Germline V gene lookup returns CDR1 SEHNR and CDR2 FQNEAQ (reference sequence). There are 15 residues in the CDR3. The V and J ends lost 5 bases and 4 bases respectively, with 18 bases between them. Here the CDR3 reads CASSPQTGTRYEQYF. CDR3 DNA sequence: TGTGCCAGCAGCCCCCAAACCGGGACACGTTACGAGCAGTACTTC.

CDR3 amino acids: CASTSRAGSSYEQYF. DNA for the CDR3: TGTGCCAGCACTTCCCGGGCGGGGAGCTCCTACGAGCAGTACTTC. The V gene is TRBV6-6, the J gene TRBJ2-7, with D maybe TRBD2 (6 bases). Germline values: CDR1 MNHNY, CDR2 SVGAGI (reference sequence). This CDR3 region has 15 residues. V lost 7 bases and J lost 0, with 16 bases in between.

The chain combines TRBV5-5 with TRBJ1-2, with TRBD1 as a possible D gene (6 bases). There are 14 residues in the CDR3. The germline V gene has CDR1 SGHKS and CDR2 YYEKEE (reference sequence). Trimming took off 4 bases at V and 4 bases at J, with 14 bases between the two ends. The CDR3 sequence: CASSVLGGVYGYTF. In DNA, the CDR3 is TGTGCCAGCAGCGTACTAGGGGGTGTCTATGGCTACACCTTC. Looking up the rest from reference TRBV5-5 and TRBJ1-2 gives the full variable domain: DAGVTQSPTHLIKTRGQQVTLRCSPISGHKSVSWYQQVLGQGPQFIFQYYEKEERGRGNFPDRFSARQFPNYSSELNVNALLLGDSALYLCASSVLGGVYGYTFGSGTRLTVV.

The J gene is TRBJ2-1, the V gene TRBV20-1; tentatively, D is TRBD2 (6 bases). The germline CDR1 and CDR2 sequences are DFQATT and SNEGSKA (reference sequence). This CDR3 is 12 amino acids long. Trimming removed 3 bases from V and 5 bases from J, with 8 bases in between. The DNA of the CDR3 is TGCAGTGCTAGGGGAGGACACAATGAGCAGTTCTTC. It codes for CSARGGHNEQFF.

This clonotype was found a few times. This chain connects TRBV5-1 to TRBJ2-5; 7 positions match TRBD2. The CDR3 length is 14 residues. Germline V gene data show CDR1 as SGHRS and CDR2 as YFSETQ. V lost 4 bases and J lost 2; bases outside the gene matches: 5. This CDR3 reads CASSVGTTQETQYF. CDR3 in DNA: TGCGCCAGCAGCGTAGGGACTACGCAAGAGACCCAGTACTTC.

The J gene is TRBJ2-7, the V gene TRBV5-4; 8 positions agree with TRBD1. The CDR3 is 14 residues long. V shed 4 bases, J shed 6 bases, and the junction held 9 bases outside the gene matches. Germline values: CDR1 SGHNT, CDR2 YYREEE (reference sequence). The CDR3 protein is CASSPGQGSSEQYF. The CDR3 nucleotides read TGTGCCAGCAGCCCCGGACAGGGTTCATCCGAGCAGTACTTC.

This clonotype showed up just a few times. The gene calls are TRBV12-5 and TRBJ1-2; possible D gene TRBD1, 5 bases. V was clipped by 1 base and J by 8 bases, with 8 bases between them. Per the germline V gene, CDR1 is LGHNT and CDR2 is FRNRAP. The CDR3 loop spans 12 amino acids. The CDR3 spells CASGLARDGYTF. The CDR3 nucleotides are TGTGCTAGTGGTTTGGCCAGGGACGGCTACACCTTC.

This clonotype has a handful of counts. The chain couples TRBV7-8 to TRBJ1-5; D gene ambiguous. The CDR3 is 15 amino acids. CDR1 and CDR2 (germline): SGHVS, FQNEAQ. Trimming took off 5 bases at V and 0 bases at J, with 11 bases between the two ends. CDR3 DNA sequence: TGTGCCAGCAGCATCGCCCGCTTTAGCAATCAGCCCCAGCATTTT. It translates to CASSIARFSNQPQHF.

This chain joins TRBV11-2 and TRBJ2-7; D possibly corresponds to TRBD1 (5 bases). V lost 1 base and J lost 7, with 26 bases in between. This CDR3 is 18 amino acids long. CDR1 and CDR2 (germline): SGHAT, FQNNGV. The CDR3 sequence is CASSLAPPQGKGYNEQYF. The CDR3 DNA reads TGTGCCAGCAGCTTAGCCCCTCCTCAGGGTAAGGGTTACAATGAGCAGTACTTC.

The chain employs TRBV12-3 or TRBV12-4 and TRBJ2-7; unclear D gene. V lost 1 base and J 1 base, leaving 8 bases between the germline ends. CDR3 size: 14 residues. The CDR3 sequence is CASSLVRGSYEQYF. CDR3 coding DNA: TGTGCCAGCAGTTTAGTTCGCGGTTCCTACGAGCAGTACTTC.

This chain links TRBV9 with TRBJ1-2, with 7 bases aligning to TRBD1. Germline CDR1 and CDR2: SGDLS and YYNGEE. With V trimmed by 3 bases and J by 3 bases, 5 bases remained unmatched. The CDR3 has 14 residues. In nucleotides, the CDR3 is TGTGCCAGCAGCGCCCCGGGACAGCACTATGGCTACACCTTC. It translates to CASSAPGQHYGYTF.

The chain employs TRBV6-5 and TRBJ1-2, with D perhaps matching TRBD1 (6 bases). V was pared by 7 bases and J by 5 bases, with 8 bases between. The CDR3 spans 11 residues. The germline CDR1 and CDR2 sequences are MNHEY and SVGAGI. The DNA for the CDR3 is TGTGCCAGCACGACAGGTTATGGCTACACCTTC. Translated: CASTTGYGYTF.

This clonotype was detected a few times. The chain uses TRBV12-3 or TRBV12-4 and TRBJ1-4, with 7 bases aligning to TRBD1. The CDR3 runs 16 residues. Germline trimming cut 4 bases from V and 0 bases from J; bases unmatched to any gene: 5. CDR3 DNA sequence: TGTGCCAGCAGTTCGGGACAGCTTGCAACTAATGAAAAACTGTTTTTT. Protein: CASSSGQLATNEKLFF.

V and J are TRBV5-1 and TRBJ2-7; no clear D gene. The ends were cut back, 1 base at V and 3 bases at J, with 14 bases in the middle. Germline V gives CDR1 SGHRS, CDR2 YFSETQ. This CDR3 is built from 15 residues. The CDR3 DNA reads TGCGCCAGCAGCTTGACGCCTAGAGGCGACTACGAGCAGTACTTC. Translated, it gives CASSLTPRGDYEQYF.

The gene calls are TRBV6-8 and TRBJ1-6; no clear D. Germline CDR1 MNHGY, CDR2 SAAAGT. The CDR3 covers 19 residues. V lost 0 bases, J lost 6 bases, and 21 bases lay in between. CDR3 nucleotide sequence: TGTGCCAGCAGTTACTCTTGCGGTTCAGATACTTCTTTTAATTCACCCCTCCACTTT. It is translated as CASSYSCGSDTSFNSPLHF.

Here the CDR3 DNA reads TGCAGCGTTCATGCGGAAAGCGGGGAGCTGTTTTTT. The encoded protein is CSVHAESGELFF. The rearrangement links TRBV29-1 to TRBJ2-2; no definite D call. V was pared by 5 bases and J by 7 bases, with 11 bases between. Germline V gene lookup returns CDR1 SQVTM and CDR2 ANQGSEA. The CDR3 is made up of 12 amino acids.

This rearrangement joins TRBV7-2 to TRBJ1-5; D remains ambiguous. The germline V gene has CDR1 SGHTA and CDR2 FQGNSA. V was shortened by 1 base and J by 0 bases, with 4 bases between the two germline ends. The CDR3 spans 14 residues. CDR3 amino acids: CASSLGRSNQPQHF. The CDR3, as DNA: TGTGCCAGCAGCTTAGGACGTAGCAATCAGCCCCAGCATTTT.

This clonotype was detected a few times. DNA for the CDR3: TGTGCCAGCAGTTATAGGGGACTAGCGGGGGGGTTTACTAGCACAGATACGCAGTATTTT. Encoded protein: CASSYRGLAGGFTSTDTQYF. The chain carries TRBV6-5 and TRBJ2-3; 16 bases agree with TRBD2. V shed 3 bases and J 0 bases; nucleotides not matched to a gene: 9. Germline CDR1 is MNHEY and CDR2 is SVGAGI. This CDR3 has 20 residues.

This clonotype was counted at least ten times. This chain uses TRBV15 with TRBJ2-1; D gene uncertain. The germline V gene has CDR1 LNHNV and CDR2 YYDKDF (reference sequence). CDR3 length equals 16 residues. The V and J ends lost 0 bases and 6 bases respectively, with 15 bases between them. The CDR3 sequence is CATSRETSITGNEQFF. DNA of the CDR3: TGTGCCACCAGCAGAGAGACGTCAATTACGGGCAATGAGCAGTTCTTC.

This chain joins TRBV7-3 and TRBJ1-5; D is unclear. The V gene's germline CDR1 is SGHTA and CDR2 FQGTGA. Trimming shortened V by 3 bases and J by 7 bases, and 10 bases separated the two germline ends. The CDR3 length is 13 residues. The CDR3 loop reads CASSLTDGQPQHF. CDR3 in DNA: TGTGCCAGCAGCTTGACGGACGGGCAGCCCCAGCATTTT.

The chain couples TRBV4-1 to TRBJ1-2; perhaps TRBD1 as D (5 bases). Germline lookup yields CDR1 MGHRA and CDR2 YSYEKL. Trimming cost V 1 base and J 0 bases, with 15 bases left between them. CDR3 length equals 17 residues. DNA for the CDR3: TGCGCCAGCAGCCAAGTTACAGGATTGGGCCCTAACTATGGCTACACCTTC. This gives the protein CASSQVTGLGPNYGYTF.

The J gene is TRBJ2-5, the V gene TRBV4-1; no firm D call. The V end was cut by 1 base, the J end by 11 bases, with 17 bases between. Germline V gene lookup returns CDR1 MGHRA and CDR2 YSYEKL. The CDR3 runs to 14 residues. The CDR3: CASSQGVSYNEQYF. CDR3 coding DNA: TGCGCCAGCAGCCAAGGGGTTTCCTACAATGAGCAGTACTTC.

In this sample, this clonotype turned up a few times. V is TRBV20-1 and J is TRBJ1-4; maybe TRBD1 (5 bases). Germline-derived CDR1 and CDR2 are DFQATT and SNEGSKA (reference sequence). CDR3 length: 14 amino acids. V was shortened by 2 bases and J by 7 bases, with 14 bases between the two germline ends. The CDR3 nucleotides read TGCAGTGCTAGACCACGGACAAGTAGTGAAAAACTGTTTTTT. Its protein product is CSARPRTSSEKLFF.

The chain joins TRBV4-1 to TRBJ2-7; the match to TRBD1 covers 10 bases. Trimming took 3 bases from V and 6 from J; bases not matched to a gene: 8. Per germline, CDR1 MGHRA and CDR2 YSYEKL. This CDR3 region has 15 residues. CDR3 in amino acids: CASSQAGTGDAEQYF. CDR3 in DNA: TGCGCCAGCAGCCAGGCCGGGACAGGGGATGCCGAGCAGTACTTC.

This clonotype showed up just a few times. The chain links TRBV7-6 to TRBJ2-1; D might be TRBD1 or TRBD2, each matching 5 bases. Germline V gene sequence: CDR1 SGHVS, CDR2 FNYEAQ. The CDR3 length is 12 residues. V was shortened by 1 base and J by 10 bases, with 8 bases between the two germline ends. The CDR3 bases are TGTGCCAGCAGCTTAGTCGGGGCAGAGCAGTTCTTC. Its protein is CASSLVGAEQFF.

CDR3 DNA: TGCAGCGTTGAGGGACCTCCTCAGTACTTC. It translates to CSVEGPPQYF. J is TRBJ2-7 and V is TRBV29-1; D possibly matches TRBD1 or TRBD2 (5 bases each). Deletions cut 3 bases from V and 10 bases from J, with 10 bases between. The CDR3 extends over 10 amino acids. From germline, CDR1 is SQVTM and CDR2 ANQGSEA.